The rows below give T cell receptor beta chains drawn from one sample of a study of CD8+CD57+ T cells in acquired aplastic anemia. TCRdb ran MiXCR on the reads and lists one entry per CDR3 protein. The profile shows under 200,000 distinct CDR3 sequences, over 60% of them singletons. What was sequenced was sorted CD4+, CD8+, or CD8+CD57+ T cells (not recorded which) from PBMCs. All receptors derive from a human donor with severe aplastic anemia or a healthy control (not recorded which). Both conserved end residues are part of each CDR3. The D gene is left open where the match is weak. Expanded clones are given a class, and other clones once, few, many or no size at all.

v_call	j_call	clone_size	d_call	cdr3_aa	cdr3_nt
TRBV11-2	TRBJ1-5	.	.	CASSLDLNQPQHF	TGTGCCAGCAGCTTAGATCTGAATCAGCCCCAGCATTTT
TRBV7-6	TRBJ1-2	.	TRBD1	CASSSFQGGYGYTF	TGTGCCAGCAGCTCTTTCCAGGGGGGATATGGCTACACCTTC
TRBV19	TRBJ1-2	many	TRBD1	CATTAPTGWIDYGYTF	TGTGCCACTACAGCCCCGACAGGGTGGATCGACTATGGCTACACCTTC
TRBV10-1	TRBJ2-3	.	.	CASRDSNQPQYF	TGCGCCAGCAGGGACAGCAATCAGCCCCAGTATTTT
TRBV19	TRBJ2-7	many	.	CASSWLLSYEQYF	TGTGCCAGTAGCTGGCTGCTCTCCTACGAGCAGTACTTC
TRBV20-1	TRBJ1-1	many	.	CSARDGGHTEAFF	TGCAGTGCTAGAGATGGGGGGCACACTGAAGCTTTCTTT
TRBV7-9	TRBJ2-5	many	.	CASSLGTQEEETQYF	TGTGCCAGCAGCTTAGGGACGCAAGAAGAAGAGACCCAGTACTTC
TRBV20-1	TRBJ1-1	many	TRBD1	CSARGPSQGETIQNTEAFF	TGCAGTGCTAGAGGCCCGAGTCAGGGGGAGACAATCCAGAACACTGAAGCTTTCTTT
TRBV29-1	TRBJ2-1	.	.	CSVVRGNEQFF	TGCAGCGTCGTACGGGGGAATGAGCAGTTCTTC
TRBV2	TRBJ2-3	.	.	CASSETVSTDTQYF	TGTGCCAGCAGTGAGACAGTTAGCACAGATACGCAGTATTTT
TRBV19	TRBJ1-5	.	.	CASSTWDLGNQPQHF	TGTGCCAGTAGCACCTGGGACTTAGGCAATCAGCCCCAGCATTTT
TRBV12-3/TRBV12-4	TRBJ2-7	.	TRBD2	CASNRALAGGSYEQYF	TGTGCCAGCAACCGTGCCTTAGCGGGAGGCTCCTACGAGCAGTACTTC
TRBV20-1	TRBJ2-7	few	.	CSARIPGQLLGEQYF	TGCAGTGCTAGAATACCGGGGCAGCTTTTGGGCGAGCAGTACTTC
TRBV20-1	TRBJ1-1	.	.	CSANLGDTEAFF	TGCAGTGCTAATTTGGGAGACACTGAAGCTTTCTTT
TRBV25-1	TRBJ2-1	.	TRBD1	CARSTGSSYNEQFF	TGTGCTAGATCGACAGGGTCCTCCTACAATGAGCAGTTCTTC
TRBV27	TRBJ2-5	few	.	CASSSTIPETQYF	TGTGCCAGCAGTTCCACTATTCCGGAGACCCAGTACTTC
TRBV9	TRBJ1-3	.	TRBD1	CASSGWTGADSGNTIYF	TGTGCCAGCAGCGGATGGACAGGGGCCGACTCTGGAAACACCATATATTTT
TRBV7-2	TRBJ2-7	once	.	CASSWDLSGEQYF	TGTGCCAGCAGCTGGGATCTTTCGGGAGAGCAGTACTTC
TRBV4-2	TRBJ2-7	.	TRBD2	CASSRPSGGVYEQYF	TGTGCCAGCAGCCGCCCCAGCGGGGGTGTGTACGAGCAGTACTTC
TRBV7-9	TRBJ1-4	.	.	CASSLGGEKLFF	TGTGCCAGCAGCTTAGGAGGGGAAAAACTGTTTTTT
TRBV5-1	TRBJ2-2	.	TRBD2	CASSQAGGPNTGELFF	TGCGCCAGCAGTCAAGCGGGGGGACCTAACACCGGGGAGCTGTTTTTT
TRBV5-1	TRBJ1-2	.	TRBD1	CASSPAGGRDGYTF	TGCGCCAGCAGCCCCGCAGGGGGGAGGGATGGCTACACCTTC
TRBV7-3	TRBJ1-6	.	TRBD1	CASSLRQGESPLHF	TGTGCCAGCAGCTTAAGACAGGGGGAGTCGCCCCTCCACTTT
TRBV6-1	TRBJ1-4	.	TRBD1	CASGNRDRGVTNEKLFF	TGTGCCAGCGGAAACCGGGACAGGGGGGTAACTAATGAAAAACTGTTTTTT
TRBV15	TRBJ1-6	.	TRBD1	CATNGQRAEGQGSPLHF	TGTGCCACAAACGGACAGAGGGCGGAGGGACAGGGTTCACCCCTCCACTTT
TRBV30	TRBJ2-3	few	TRBD2	CAWSVGASGGWADTQYF	TGTGCCTGGAGTGTAGGGGCTAGCGGGGGGTGGGCAGATACGCAGTATTTT
TRBV2	TRBJ2-5	.	TRBD2	CASSPSGGRETQYF	TGTGCCAGCAGCCCTAGCGGGGGAAGAGAGACCCAGTACTTC
TRBV20-1	TRBJ2-5	.	TRBD2	CSARGRGATETQYF	TGCAGTGCTAGAGGGCGGGGGGCGACTGAGACCCAGTACTTC
TRBV12-3/TRBV12-4	TRBJ2-7	.	.	CASRSDSYEQYF	TGTGCCAGCAGATCAGACTCCTACGAGCAGTACTTC
TRBV5-8	TRBJ1-2	.	.	CVSSTLQVSYGYTF	TGTGTCAGCAGCACCCTTCAAGTAAGCTATGGCTACACCTTC
TRBV7-3	TRBJ1-6	.	.	CASGLRAENSPLHF	TGTGCCAGCGGCTTACGTGCAGAAAATTCACCCCTCCACTTT